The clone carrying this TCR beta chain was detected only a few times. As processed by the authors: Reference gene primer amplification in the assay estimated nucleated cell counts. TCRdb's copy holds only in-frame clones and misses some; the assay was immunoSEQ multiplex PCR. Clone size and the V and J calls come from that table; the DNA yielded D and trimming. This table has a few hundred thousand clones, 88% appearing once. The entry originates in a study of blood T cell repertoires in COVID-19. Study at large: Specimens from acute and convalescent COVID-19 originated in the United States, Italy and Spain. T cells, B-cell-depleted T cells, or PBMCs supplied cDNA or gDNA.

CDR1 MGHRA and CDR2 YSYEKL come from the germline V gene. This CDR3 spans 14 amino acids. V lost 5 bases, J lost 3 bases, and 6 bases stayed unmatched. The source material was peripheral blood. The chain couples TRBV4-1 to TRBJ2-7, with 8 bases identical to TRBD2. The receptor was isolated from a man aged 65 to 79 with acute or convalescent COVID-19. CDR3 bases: TGCGCCAGCAGCAAGCAACTAGCGGACTACGAGCAGTACTTC. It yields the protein CASSKQLADYEQYF.